This is a list of T cell receptor beta chains from one sample in a study of T cells in Graves' hyperthyroidism and ophthalmopathy. TCRdb called the multiplex PCR reads again in MiXCR, with one record for every CDR3 protein. The sample yields roughly 350,000 distinct CDR3 sequences, roughly 14% seen once. Sequencing was done on a sample of blood. These receptors originate from a woman aged 25 to 39 with Graves' ophthalmopathy. The CDR3 runs from the conserved cysteine through the conserved F or W. The order of the fields is V gene, clone size, D gene, J gene, CDR3 DNA, CDR3 protein. D genes are given only for firm matches. For some rows the clone size is stated as once, few or many, or as a class when expanded; others skip it.

TRBV18	many	NA	TRBJ1-3	TGTGCCAGCTCACCACCGGGGACGAGAAACACCATATATTTT	CASSPPGTRNTIYF
TRBV11-2	many	TRBD2	TRBJ2-1	TGTGCCAGCACCTTTGGGGGACTAGCGGGGATCTATGAGCAGTTCTTC	CASTFGGLAGIYEQFF
TRBV6-1	many	NA	TRBJ1-3	TGTGCCAGCAGTGAAGTGGGGAGCTCTGGAAACACCATATATTTT	CASSEVGSSGNTIYF
TRBV19	few	NA	TRBJ1-1	TGTGCCAGTATTAAACGGGGGGTGCCGACGGAAGCTTTCTTT	CASIKRGVPTEAFF
TRBV6-1	few	TRBD1	TRBJ1-4	TGTGCCAGCAGTGAACCAACAGGGGACGAAAAACTGTTTTTT	CASSEPTGDEKLFF
TRBV5-1	NA	TRBD2	TRBJ2-5	TGCGCCAGCAATCCGAGCGGGGGGATACGTCCTCGGGAGACCCAGTACTTC	CASNPSGGIRPRETQYF
TRBV11-2	many	TRBD2	TRBJ2-1	TGTGCCAGCAGCCCCGGACTAGCGGGGGGAGGTGAGCAGTTCTTC	CASSPGLAGGGEQFF
TRBV5-4	NA	TRBD1	TRBJ2-2	TGTGCCAGCAGCTTGGCCTGGGGGCAGGGGGCTTCCGGGGAGCTGTTTTTT	CASSLAWGQGASGELFF
TRBV24-1	many	NA	TRBJ1-5	TGTGCCACCAGTGACAAGGGACGCTACAATCAGCCCCAGCATTTT	CATSDKGRYNQPQHF
TRBV9	many	NA	TRBJ1-6	TGTGCCAGCAGCGTAAGGGCCTGGGTTTCGGGCCCTTCGTCACCCCTCCACTTT	CASSVRAWVSGPSSPLHF
TRBV29-1	NA	NA	TRBJ2-4	TGCAGCGTTGAAGGGGGCCGAACCAAAAACATTCAGTACTTC	CSVEGGRTKNIQYF
TRBV5-1	once	NA	TRBJ1-3	TGCGCCAGCAGCTCTGTTCCAGCCGCGATTGGAAACACCATATATTTT	CASSSVPAAIGNTIYF
TRBV6-1	many	NA	TRBJ1-5	TGTGCCGCAAACCTGGGGGGTCATCAGCCCCAGCATTTT	CAANLGGHQPQHF
TRBV19	few	NA	TRBJ2-5	TGTGCCAGTAGTCCTTATAGGGGCCAAGAGACCCAGTACTTC	CASSPYRGQETQYF
TRBV9	few	NA	TRBJ2-1	TGTGCCAGCAGCGTAGAGGGCTATGAGCAGTTCTTC	CASSVEGYEQFF
TRBV29-1	many	TRBD1	TRBJ1-2	TGCAGCGTTCGGGAGGGGGCCAACTATGGCTACACCTTC	CSVREGANYGYTF
TRBV5-1	many	NA	TRBJ2-5	TGCGCCAGCAGCTTTAACAGACAAGAGACCCAGTACTTC	CASSFNRQETQYF
TRBV11-2	many	NA	TRBJ2-7	TGTGCCAGCAGCTCTCGCCGCGAGGGCTCCTACGAGCAGTACTTC	CASSSRREGSYEQYF
TRBV10-3	many	NA	TRBJ1-1	TGTGCCATCAGTGGCCTTCTCGACACTGAAGCTTTCTTT	CAISGLLDTEAFF
TRBV27	NA	NA	TRBJ1-4	TGTGCCAGCAGTCCACCCCCCTCGGGAAATGAAAAACTGTTTTTT	CASSPPPSGNEKLFF
TRBV13	NA	NA	TRBJ2-1	TGTGCCAGCAGCTCATTTAACAGGGCCTCCCCTACTCGTCGGCAGTTCTTC	CASSSFNRASPTRRQFF
TRBV20-1	many	NA	TRBJ2-7	TGCAGTGCTAGGCCCAGGGTGGTGTACGAGCAGTACTTC	CSARPRVVYEQYF
TRBV13	many	NA	TRBJ1-4	TGTGCCAGCAGCTTAGGGCGCGCAACTAATGAAAAACTGTTTTTT	CASSLGRATNEKLFF
TRBV6-5	many	NA	TRBJ1-4	TGTGCCAGCAGTTACTTGCCTCTACAGGGAACAACTAATGAAAAACTGTTTTTT	CASSYLPLQGTTNEKLFF
TRBV7-2	many	NA	TRBJ1-2	TGTGCCAGCAGCTTAAGAGTCGGCAGGGGCAACTATGGCTACACCTTC	CASSLRVGRGNYGYTF
TRBV10-3	NA	NA	TRBJ2-5	TGTGCCATCGCGAGGAGCGGACAAGAGACCCAGTACTTC	CAIARSGQETQYF
TRBV2	many	NA	TRBJ2-7	TGTGCCAGCCAAACGGGATCCTACGAGCAGTACTTC	CASQTGSYEQYF